The 26 T cell receptor beta chains in this list originate from one sample, sequenced in a study of T cells in women clearing cervical HPV infection. Only in-frame clones appear in the TCRdb table, and some are missing; sequencing was by immunoSEQ multiplex PCR. This sample's table reports about 16,000 clones. Sequenced input: blood buffy coat. Source of these receptors: a woman aged 18 to 75 with a cervical HPV16 infection that either progressed to CIN3+ or cleared (not recorded which).

Turning to this clone: The observed sequence ends 3 residues before the CDR3 terminus, with the missing tail filled in from the germline J gene. V gene TRBV6-1 combines with J gene TRBJ2-2; D is possibly TRBD1 (5 bases). The V end lost 4 bases, the J end lost 4 bases, and 13 bases lay between the germline ends. The CDR3 loop spans 15 amino acids. CDR1 and CDR2 (germline): MNHNS, SASEGT. This CDR3 is CASSGGRVSTGELFF. Incomplete CDR3 DNA: TGTGCCAGCAGTGGGGGCAGGGTTTCCACCGGGGAG.

The CDR3 bases that were read are TGTGCCAGCTCACCAGGGGGCAGGGGAGGCAATGAG. It is translated as CASSPGGRGGNE. The whole CDR3 protein reads CASSPGGRGGNEQFF. This sequence joins TRBV18 and TRBJ2-1; D could derive from TRBD1 or TRBD2 (6 bases each). The read falls 3 residues short of the CDR3 end, and the missing part is taken from the germline J gene. Germline V lookup: CDR1 KGHSH, CDR2 LQKENI. The CDR3 length is 15 residues. Trimming shortened V by 2 bases and J by 6 bases, and 14 bases separated the two germline ends.

In regard to this clone: The read falls 3 residues short of the CDR3 end, and the missing part is taken from the germline J gene. The chain carries TRBV7-3 and TRBJ2-1, with TRBD2 matching 8 bases. The CDR3 has 15 amino acids. Germline V CDR1 and CDR2: SGHTA, FQGTGA. The V segment lost 4 bases and the J segment 6 bases; nucleotides outside the gene matches: 8. Partial CDR3 DNA: TGTGCCAGCAGCTCCCAGTCGGGGGGGCCCAATGAG. It codes for CASSSQSGGPNE. The entire CDR3 reads CASSSQSGGPNEQFF. Full variable domain (remainder filled in from reference TRBV7-3 and TRBJ2-1): GAGVSQTPSNKVTEKGKYVELRCDPISGHTALYWYRQSLGQGPEFLIYFQGTGAADDSGLPNDRFFAVRPEGSVSTLKIQRTERGDSAVYLCASSSQSGGPNEQFFGPGTRLTVL.

CDR3 loop: CASSLGQVMNTEAFF. The sequenced CDR3 bases are TGTGCCAGCAGCTTAGGCCAGGTTATGAACACTGAA. The V and J genes are TRBV7-2 and TRBJ1-1, with D uncertain. With the read ending 3 residues before the CDR3 end, the germline J gene is used to fill in that end. Per germline, CDR1 SGHTA and CDR2 FQGNSA. The CDR3 consists of 15 residues. V gave up 1 base and J gave up 0 bases, with 9 bases separating them.

Notes on this clone: The sequenced fragment ends 3 residues before the CDR3 boundary, so the rest is inferred from the germline J gene. The chain is built from TRBV19 and TRBJ2-5, with D tentatively TRBD2 (5 bases). This CDR3 contains 15 residues. V lost 8 bases and J 1 base, leaving 17 bases between the germline ends. CDR1 and CDR2 from the germline V gene are LNHDA and SQIVND (reference sequence). Here the CDR3 reads CASPRGRASQETQYF. The covered CDR3 bases are TGTGCCAGTCCTCGAGGGCGGGCCTCCCAAGAGACC.

Points on this clone: The sequenced fragment ends 3 residues before the CDR3 boundary, so the rest is inferred from the germline J gene. The chain uses TRBV28 and TRBJ2-5; 7 bases agree with TRBD2. With V trimmed by 3 bases and J by 7 bases, 5 bases remained unmatched. CDR1 and CDR2 (germline): MDHEN, SYDVKM. There are 13 residues in the CDR3. The sequenced part of the CDR3 DNA is TGTGCCAGCAGTTTTATGCGGGGGAGGACC. It encodes CASSFMRGRT. The entire CDR3 sequence reads CASSFMRGRTQYF.

Remarks on this clone: The read ends 3 residues early relative to the CDR3; the germline J gene fills the gap. The V call is TRBV20-1, the J call TRBJ2-1; 10 bases are a match to TRBD1. This CDR3 comprises 17 residues. V trimming: 0 bases; J trimming: 5 bases; junction bases outside the gene matches: 10. From germline, CDR1 is DFQATT and CDR2 SNEGSKA (reference sequence). The sequenced CDR3 bases are TGCAGTGCTAGAGATCACGGCGGGGGACAGGGGAACAATGAG. As protein: CSARDHGGGQGNNE. The CDR3 in its entirety is CSARDHGGGQGNNEQFF.

Of note for this clone: The CDR3 extends 3 residues past the end of the read, so its final part is completed from the germline J gene. The chain uses TRBV20-1 and TRBJ1-5; 11 bases are a match to TRBD1. V was pared by 3 bases and J by 6 bases, with 1 base of the junction left unmatched. CDR1 DFQATT and CDR2 SNEGSKA come from the germline V gene (reference sequence). The CDR3 is 13 amino acids. The CDR3 DNA, read in part, is TGCAGTGCTAGGGGACAGGGGGGTCAGCCC. The encoded protein is CSARGQGGQP. The whole CDR3 protein reads CSARGQGGQPQHF.

Partial CDR3 DNA: TGCAGTGCTAGAGTCCCTAATAAAGACAGGGATATCAATACG. Translating it yields CSARVPNKDRDINT. The entire CDR3 reads CSARVPNKDRDINTQYF. The chain links TRBV20-1 to TRBJ2-3; 7 bases map to TRBD1. The CDR3 end lies 3 residues beyond the end of the read and is filled in from the germline J gene. CDR1 is DFQATT, CDR2 SNEGSKA, per germline (reference sequence). This CDR3 comprises 17 residues. V was pared by 1 base and J by 7 bases, with 17 bases of the junction left unmatched.

This clone ranks as medium-sized in terms of frequency. CDR3: CASSPTGDLRNTQYF. The covered CDR3 bases are TGTGCCAGCTCACCAACAGGGGACCTCAGGAATACG. This chain joins TRBV18 and TRBJ2-3, with 7 positions matching TRBD1. The read finishes 3 residues shy of the CDR3 end, and the germline J gene is used to complete it. The length of the CDR3 is 15 residues. The junction had 9 bases not matched to a gene; V was cut back by 2 bases and J by 7 bases. The V gene's germline CDR1 is KGHSH and CDR2 LQKENI.

With regard to this clone: The read ends 3 residues shy of where the CDR3 ends; the end is completed using the germline J gene. The rearrangement uses TRBV20-1 and TRBJ2-1, with D possibly matching TRBD2 (5 bases). The CDR3 has 12 residues. Germline V gives CDR1 DFQATT, CDR2 SNEGSKA (reference sequence). Trimming cost V 7 bases and J 8 bases, with 15 bases left between them. The CDR3: CSVGDSDYEQFF. CDR3 DNA, as far as it was read: TGCAGTGTAGGAGATTCGGACTATGAG.

In the case of this clone: The CDR3 goes on 3 residues after the read ends, and that part is filled in from the germline J gene. The chain employs TRBV12-3 or TRBV12-4 and TRBJ2-7, with 9 bases aligning to TRBD1. V was clipped by 6 bases and J by 2 bases; unmatched bases: 8. The CDR3 consists of 15 residues. The CDR3 sequence is CASRQTGTGPYEQYF. CDR3 DNA, as far as it was read: TGTGCCAGCAGGCAAACCGGGACAGGGCCCTACGAG.

With regard to this clone: The sequenced fragment ends 3 residues before the CDR3 boundary, so the rest is inferred from the germline J gene. V gene TRBV18 combines with J gene TRBJ1-3; perhaps TRBD1 as D (5 bases). Looked up from germline, CDR1 is KGHSH and CDR2 is LQKENI. This CDR3 comprises 18 residues. Between the trimmed V and J ends, which lost 1 base and 0 bases, there was a span of 16 bases. The CDR3 DNA, read in part, is TGTGCCAGCTCACCACAAGTGAGACAGACTAGCTCTGGAAACACC. Protein sequence: CASSPQVRQTSSGNT. The entire CDR3 protein reads CASSPQVRQTSSGNTIYF.

With regard to this clone: The sequenced fragment ends 3 residues before the CDR3 boundary, so the rest is inferred from the germline J gene. The chain links TRBV28 to TRBJ2-7, with a weak D call TRBD1 (6 bases). CDR1 is MDHEN and CDR2 is SYDVKM in the germline V gene. The CDR3 length is 14 residues. V was shortened by 7 bases and J by 3 bases, with 16 bases between the two germline ends. Here the CDR3 reads CASISTDRFYEQYF. CDR3 DNA (partial): TGTGCCAGCATCTCAACGGACAGATTCTACGAG.

With regard to this clone: The read gets to within 3 residues of the CDR3 end, and the germline J gene fills in the rest. The chain links TRBV20-1 to TRBJ2-7, with 9 bases aligning to TRBD1. The CDR3 covers 15 residues. Germline V gene sequence: CDR1 DFQATT, CDR2 SNEGSKA (reference sequence). Trimming removed 5 bases from V and 0 bases from J; junction bases left unmatched: 8. The CDR3 bases that were read are TGCAGTGCTCGTCCCGGGACAGGGCTCTCCTACGAG. This translates into CSARPGTGLSYE. In full, the CDR3 reads CSARPGTGLSYEQYF.

With regard to this clone: Read sequence stops 3 residues before the CDR3 end, and the germline J gene provides the missing end. The genes are TRBV20-1 and TRBJ1-6, with a tentative D call TRBD1 (6 bases). Germline V gives CDR1 DFQATT, CDR2 SNEGSKA (reference sequence). This CDR3 contains 13 residues. The part of the CDR3 DNA that was read is TGCAGTGCCATGAACCAGGGGAGGAGGGCC. It codes for CSAMNQGRRA. The CDR3 in its entirety is CSAMNQGRRALHF.

To note about this clone: The read ends 3 residues early relative to the CDR3; the germline J gene fills the gap. The chain carries TRBV12-3 or TRBV12-4 and TRBJ1-4; D is possibly TRBD1 (5 bases). The CDR3 loop spans 14 amino acids. The V gene lost 8 bases and the J gene lost 9 bases, with 19 bases spanning the gap. The CDR3 sequence: CASLGGDEVKKLFF. The sequenced part of the CDR3 DNA is TGTGCCAGCCTGGGGGGGGACGAGGTGAAAAAA.

With regard to this clone: Read sequence stops 3 residues before the CDR3 end, and the germline J gene provides the missing end. The rearrangement uses TRBV20-1 and TRBJ1-4; D is possibly TRBD1 (5 bases). This CDR3 region has 14 residues. Germline V lookup: CDR1 DFQATT, CDR2 SNEGSKA (reference sequence). The germline V and J ends were trimmed by 6 bases and 8 bases, with 19 bases remaining between them. CDR3 DNA (partial): TGCAGTGCCCCGATGAGAACTGAGGGGGAAAAA. Its protein product is CSAPMRTEGEK. The full CDR3 protein reads CSAPMRTEGEKLFF.

On this clone: The read gets to within 3 residues of the CDR3 end, and the germline J gene fills in the rest. The V gene is TRBV5-1, the J gene TRBJ1-5; 8 bases map to TRBD1. CDR3 length: 14 residues. The junction had 5 bases not matched to a gene; V was cut back by 4 bases and J by 5 bases. Germline-derived CDR1 and CDR2 are SGHRS and YFSETQ. CDR3 sequence reads: CASSPDRADQPQHF. The part of the CDR3 DNA that was read is TGCGCCAGCAGCCCGGACAGGGCCGATCAGCCC.

For this clone: The read gets to within 3 residues of the CDR3 end, and the germline J gene fills in the rest. The J gene is TRBJ2-1, the V gene TRBV14; 7 nucleotides line up with TRBD2. The J segment lost 8 bases and the V segment lost 1 base, leaving 8 bases of the junction unmatched. The germline V gene encodes CDR1 SGHDN and CDR2 FVKESK. The CDR3 extends over 15 amino acids. The CDR3 bases that were read are TGTGCCAGCAGCCAAGTACGGACTAGTCACGATGAG. It is translated as CASSQVRTSHDE. In full, the CDR3 reads CASSQVRTSHDEQFF. The full variable domain, its missing parts supplied by reference TRBV14 and TRBJ2-1, is EAGVTQFPSHSVIEKGQTVTLRCDPISGHDNLYWYRRVMGKEIKFLLHFVKESKQDESGMPNNRFLAERTGGTYSTLKVQPAELEDSGVYFCASSQVRTSHDEQFFGPGTRLTVL.

As regards this clone: The read ends 3 residues shy of where the CDR3 ends; the end is completed using the germline J gene. This sequence joins TRBV14 and TRBJ2-2, with 9 bases that match TRBD1. This CDR3 is built from 13 residues. V was pared by 6 bases and J by 7 bases, with 3 bases of the junction left unmatched. The V gene's germline CDR1 is SGHDN and CDR2 FVKESK. The CDR3 spells CASRGQGIGELFF. CDR3 DNA, as far as it was read: TGTGCCAGCAGGGGACAGGGTATCGGGGAG.

In regard to this clone: The read is 3 residues too short to cover the CDR3 end, so that end is filled in from the germline J gene. This chain links TRBV5-1 with TRBJ2-2; D perhaps matches TRBD1 (6 bases). The length of the CDR3 is 15 residues. Trimming took 4 bases from V and 7 from J, leaving 17 bases between them. Per germline, CDR1 SGHRS and CDR2 YFSETQ. Partial CDR3 DNA: TGCGCCAGCAGCCCCGACAGGTCATCGGGCGGGGAG. It codes for CASSPDRSSGGE. The full CDR3 protein reads CASSPDRSSGGELFF.

About this clone: The observed sequence ends 3 residues before the CDR3 terminus, with the missing tail filled in from the germline J gene. The genes are TRBV4-2 and TRBJ1-3, with no clear D. Germline V lookup: CDR1 LGHNA, CDR2 YNFKEQ. The CDR3 is 14 amino acids. The sequenced part of the CDR3 DNA is TGTGCCAGCAGCCAGGACCCTCTAGCGGTTTCA. Protein: CASSQDPLAVS. The whole CDR3 protein is CASSQDPLAVSIYF.

In regard to this clone: Read sequence stops 3 residues before the CDR3 end, and the germline J gene provides the missing end. The chain uses TRBV20-1 and TRBJ2-3, with D possibly TRBD2 on 6 matching bases. Germline CDR1 DFQATT, CDR2 SNEGSKA (reference sequence). CDR3 length: 14 amino acids. Trimming cost V 8 bases and J 7 bases, with 22 bases left between them. CDR3 DNA, as far as it was read: TGCAGTCTCGGAGGGTCCGCAGAGCCCTATACG. Protein sequence: CSLGGSAEPYT. The full CDR3 reads CSLGGSAEPYTQYF.

Worth noting for this clone: Sequencing ends 3 residues short of the CDR3 end; the germline J gene provides the rest. The same CDR3 arises from other DNA sequences in this sample as well. V and J are TRBV19 and TRBJ1-6; a possible D gene is TRBD1 (6 bases). This CDR3 spans 15 amino acids. V was pared by 5 bases and J by 10 bases, with 18 bases between. Germline V gives CDR1 LNHDA, CDR2 SQIVND (reference sequence). Partial CDR3 DNA: TGTGCCAGTAGTCCCTCTGACAGGCGGAGGTCACCC. Protein: CASSPSDRRRSP. The complete CDR3 sequence is CASSPSDRRRSPLHF.

Of note for this clone: The read terminates 3 residues ahead of where the CDR3 ends, so the germline J gene completes it. The gene calls are TRBV2 and TRBJ1-6, with 7 bases lining up with TRBD1. With 4 bases clipped from V and 4 bases from J, the junction kept 4 bases outside the gene matches. The CDR3 is 15 residues long. From germline, CDR1 is SNHLY and CDR2 FYNNEI. CDR3 amino acids: CASSVSGQYNSPLHF. Partial CDR3 DNA: TGTGCCAGCAGTGTGTCGGGACAGTATAATTCACCC.